Many counts were recorded for the clone carrying this T cell receptor beta chain. This CDR3 spans 13 amino acids. CDR1 LNHNV and CDR2 YYDKDF come from the germline V gene (reference sequence). The J segment lost 7 bases and the V segment lost 11 bases, leaving 11 bases of the junction unmatched. This sample is drawn from a study of kidney transplant recipient with SARS-CoV-2 infection. TCRdb re-called the reads through MiXCR, storing one row per CDR3 protein. The table records 200,000 to 300,000 distinct CDR3 sequences, more than 25% of them present only once. This TCR derives from a young adult male patient who had COVID-19 and was a kidney transplant recipient. The graft donor may have contributed some T cells. This sample comprised a blood sample, obtained at baseline and between days 110 and 120 from a kidney transplant recipient. The V and J genes are TRBV15 and TRBJ2-1; 7 bases are a match to TRBD2. In nucleotides, the CDR3 is TGTGCCGCCGGGGGGAGCACGTGGAATGAGCAGTTCTTC. Translation: CAAGGSTWNEQFF.